The T cell receptor beta chain under discussion was sequenced for a study of human T cells and chemical hapten exposure. Background on the study: On the upper back, patch tests were applied with 0.01% DPC and read at 6 days. Study-wide findings and caveats: With alopecia, donors may have immune responses unlike healthy people's.

The sample holds a few counts of this clonotype. Its matching antigen is unknown. TCRdb reanalysed the RACE reads using MiXCR and keeps one entry per CDR3 protein. The table includes tens of thousands of distinct CDR3 sequences, approximately 10% detected once. V dropped 7 bases and J dropped 0 bases, with 9 bases sitting between them. The CDR3 sequence is 13 residues long. The germline V gene encodes CDR1 MNHNS and CDR2 SASEGT. The sample's time point: patch test 2, 6 weeks after DPC sensitization. This sample's treatment: therapeutic diphenylcyclopropenone sensitization with weekly scalp DPC. Venepuncture was done earlier than the placement of each patch test.

The TCR was taken from a man aged 35 to 55 with alopecia areata. Some clones in this sample may be carry-over from other donors' samples. The source material was whole blood, sampled in connection with sensitization to the hapten diphenylcyclopropenone (DPC). The V and J genes are TRBV6-1 and TRBJ1-2; tentative D call: TRBD1 (6 bases). CDR3 nucleotide sequence: TGTGCCAGCAAAGGGACAACTAACTATGGCTACACCTTC. Translation: CASKGTTNYGYTF.